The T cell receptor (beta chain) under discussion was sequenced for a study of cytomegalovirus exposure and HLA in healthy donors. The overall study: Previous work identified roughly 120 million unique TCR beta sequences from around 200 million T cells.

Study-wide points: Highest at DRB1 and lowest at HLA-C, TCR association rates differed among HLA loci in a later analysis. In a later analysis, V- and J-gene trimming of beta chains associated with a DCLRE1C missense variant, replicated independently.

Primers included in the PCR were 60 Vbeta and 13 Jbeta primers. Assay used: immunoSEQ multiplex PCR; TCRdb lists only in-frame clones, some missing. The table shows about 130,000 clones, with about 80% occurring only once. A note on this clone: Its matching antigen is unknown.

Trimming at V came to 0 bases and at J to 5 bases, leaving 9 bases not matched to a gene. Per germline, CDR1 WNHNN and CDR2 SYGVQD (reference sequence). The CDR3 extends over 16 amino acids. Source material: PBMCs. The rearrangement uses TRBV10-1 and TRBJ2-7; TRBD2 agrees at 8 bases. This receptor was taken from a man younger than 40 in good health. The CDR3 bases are TGCGCCAGCAGTGAGTCCCAAGCGGGAGTCCCCCACGAGCAGTACTTC. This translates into CASSESQAGVPHEQYF.